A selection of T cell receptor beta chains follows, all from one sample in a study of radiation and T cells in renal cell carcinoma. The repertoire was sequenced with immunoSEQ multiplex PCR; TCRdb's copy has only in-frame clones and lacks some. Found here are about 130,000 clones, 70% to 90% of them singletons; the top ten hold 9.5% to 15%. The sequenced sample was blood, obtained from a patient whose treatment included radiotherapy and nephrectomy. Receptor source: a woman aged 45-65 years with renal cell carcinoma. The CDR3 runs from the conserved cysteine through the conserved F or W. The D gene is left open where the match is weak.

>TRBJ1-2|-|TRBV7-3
TGTGCCAGCAGCTTAACGGTCGGGGATGGCTACACCTTC
CASSLTVGDGYTF
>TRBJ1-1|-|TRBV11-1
TGTGCCAGCAGCCCTGGGGTGGGGACTGAAGCTTTCTTT
CASSPGVGTEAFF
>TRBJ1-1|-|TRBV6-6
TGTGCCACCCACCAAAGGGCGTTTATGAACACTGAAGCTTTCTTT
CATHQRAFMNTEAFF
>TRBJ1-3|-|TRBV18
TGTGCCAGCTCGCCCCAGGTCGACTCTGGAAACACCATATATTTT
CASSPQVDSGNTIYF
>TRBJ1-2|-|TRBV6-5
TGTGCCATCCGGGAAAACGCGGGGGATGGCTACACCTTC
CAIRENAGDGYTF
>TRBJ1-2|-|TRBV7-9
TGTGCCAGCAGCTTAGATGGGGTTTCTAACTATGGCTACACCTTC
CASSLDGVSNYGYTF
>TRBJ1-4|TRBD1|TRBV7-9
TGTGCCAGCAGCGAGAACAGGGGGGGGAATGAAAAACTGTTTTTT
CASSENRGGNEKLFF
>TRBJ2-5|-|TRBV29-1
TGCAGCGTTGCTTCTAGTGTATGGGAGACCCAGTACTTC
CSVASSVWETQYF
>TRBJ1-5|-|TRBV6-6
TGTGCCAGCAGTTCGACCGGAACCAATCAGCCCCAGCATTTT
CASSSTGTNQPQHF
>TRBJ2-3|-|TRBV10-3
TGTGCCATCAGTGATAGGTCTAGCGAGACGCAGTATTTT
CAISDRSSETQYF
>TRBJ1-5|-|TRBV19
TGTGCCAGTAGTGGGGGGACGATGAGGGGCAATCAGCCCCAGCATTTT
CASSGGTMRGNQPQHF
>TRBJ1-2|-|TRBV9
TGTGCCAGCAGCACTACGGACTATAACTATGGCTACACCTTC
CASSTTDYNYGYTF
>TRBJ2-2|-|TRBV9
TGTGCCAGCAGCGTAGAAGTAGGGGGTGCGGTCGGGGAGCTGTTTTTT
CASSVEVGGAVGELFF
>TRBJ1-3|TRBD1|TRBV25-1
TGTGCCAGCAGTGCCCCCTCCGGGACAGGGTCCGGAAACACCATATATTTT
CASSAPSGTGSGNTIYF
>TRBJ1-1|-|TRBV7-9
TGTGCCAGCAGCTCGACAGGCGGCGCTGAAGCTTTCTTT
CASSSTGGAEAFF
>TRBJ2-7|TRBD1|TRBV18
TGTGCCAGCTCACCGGGGTGGACAGGGGACGAGCAGTACTTC
CASSPGWTGDEQYF
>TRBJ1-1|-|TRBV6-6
TGTGCCAGCAGCCAAAAGTGGGGGAACACTGAAGCTTTCTTT
CASSQKWGNTEAFF
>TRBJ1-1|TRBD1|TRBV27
TGTGCCAGCGCGGACAGGGCTTTTGAAGCTTTCTTT
CASADRAFEAFF
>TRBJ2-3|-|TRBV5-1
TGCGCCAGCAGCTTGGGGGAATGGGCAGGCACAGATACGCAGTATTTT
CASSLGEWAGTDTQYF
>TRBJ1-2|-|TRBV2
TGTGCCAGCAGTGAATTTGTCGGAGTCTATGGCTACACCTTC
CASSEFVGVYGYTF
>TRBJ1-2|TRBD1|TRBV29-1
TGCAGCGTCCGGACAGGGGAAACGGGTGGCTACACCTTC
CSVRTGETGGYTF
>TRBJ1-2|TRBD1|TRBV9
TGTGCCAGCAGGACAGGGACAGGATGGGACGGCTACACCTTC
CASRTGTGWDGYTF
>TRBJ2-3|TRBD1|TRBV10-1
TGCGCCAGCAGTGGGACAGGGGGTGGCACAGATACGCAGTATTTT
CASSGTGGGTDTQYF